These 5 T cell receptor beta chains originate from one sample sequenced in a study of OX40 agonist ivuxolimab in advanced cancers. Some clones are missing from TCRdb's copy, which holds only in-frame ones; the method was immunoSEQ multiplex PCR. The sample holds about 82,000 clones, about 87% seen once. The material was CD4+ or CD8+ T cells sorted from blood, obtained in a trial of the OX40 agonist ivuxolimab. The receptors stem from an adult with an advanced solid tumor such as melanoma, head and neck, liver or kidney cancer.

The chain links TRBV6-6 to TRBJ1-5; 7 nucleotides match TRBD1. The J segment lost 4 bases and the V segment lost 2 bases, leaving 8 bases of the junction unmatched. From germline, CDR1 is MNHNY and CDR2 SVGAGI (reference sequence). There are 16 residues in the CDR3. This CDR3 is CASSYLTTGRNQPQHF. The CDR3 bases are TGTGCCAGCAGTTACCTCACGACAGGGAGGAATCAGCCCCAGCATTTT.

About this clone: This sample also contains other DNA sequences that code for the same CDR3. The CDR3 coding sequence is TGTGCCAGCAGCTTAGGCAGCTATGAGCAGTACTTC. Its translation is CASSLGSYEQYF. V gene TRBV7-9 combines with J gene TRBJ2-7; D not resolved. Trimming removed 1 base at V and 7 bases at J, with 8 bases between. This CDR3 is 12 amino acids long. Per germline, CDR1 SEHNR and CDR2 FQNEAQ (reference sequence).

The V call is TRBV4-2, the J call TRBJ1-4, with 8 positions matching TRBD1. Trimming removed 1 base from V and 8 bases from J; junction bases left unmatched: 6. Germline CDR1 LGHNA, CDR2 YNFKEQ. This CDR3 region has 15 residues. In DNA, the CDR3 is TGTGCCAGCAGCCAAGGACAGGGGTTCGGCGAAAAACTGTTTTTT. The encoded protein is CASSQGQGFGEKLFF.

The chain combines TRBV5-6 with TRBJ2-7, with D uncertain. The CDR3 has 14 amino acids. Germline lookup yields CDR1 SGHDT and CDR2 YYEEEE. The V end was cut by 0 bases, the J end by 1 base, with 8 bases between. CDR3 in DNA: TGTGCCAGCAGCTTGGAAGGCTCATCCTACGAGCAGTACTTC. Its translation is CASSLEGSSYEQYF.

The chain joins TRBV19 to TRBJ2-5, with TRBD1 matching over 11 bases. This CDR3 comprises 16 residues. The junction had 12 bases not matched to a gene; V was cut back by 8 bases and J by 4 bases. Germline V gives CDR1 LNHDA, CDR2 SQIVND (reference sequence). The CDR3 here is CASCAGTGGLGETQYF. The CDR3 nucleotides are TGTGCCAGTTGCGCCGGGACAGGGGGTTTGGGAGAGACCCAGTACTTC.